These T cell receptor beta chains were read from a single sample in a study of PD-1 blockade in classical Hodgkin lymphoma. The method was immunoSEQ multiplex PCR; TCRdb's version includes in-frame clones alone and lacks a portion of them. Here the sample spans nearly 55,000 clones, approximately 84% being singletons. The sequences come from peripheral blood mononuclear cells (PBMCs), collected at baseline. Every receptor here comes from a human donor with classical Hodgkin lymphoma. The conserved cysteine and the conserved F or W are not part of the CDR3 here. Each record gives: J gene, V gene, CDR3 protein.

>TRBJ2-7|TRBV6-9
ASSVQQPRLYEQY
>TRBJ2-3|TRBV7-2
ASSLAPGGAYTDTQY
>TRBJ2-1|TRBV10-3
AISESIGRDEQF
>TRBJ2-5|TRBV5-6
ASSLRRGIETQY
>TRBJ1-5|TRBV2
ASIKDSPNQPQH
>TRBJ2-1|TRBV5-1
ASSLATVLAGGNEQF
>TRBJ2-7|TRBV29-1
SVADRGYLGEQY
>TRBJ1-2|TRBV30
AWSATGEGYT
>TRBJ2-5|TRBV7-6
ASSLSVTRGETQY
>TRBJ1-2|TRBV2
ASRQGDYGYT
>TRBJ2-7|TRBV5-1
ASSFADTYYSYEQY
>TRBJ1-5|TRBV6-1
ASIPPGRVDQPQH
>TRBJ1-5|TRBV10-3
ASSEVRDNLGNQPQH
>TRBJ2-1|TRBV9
ASSVGRKYNEQF
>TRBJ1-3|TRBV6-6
ASSGDRASGNTIY
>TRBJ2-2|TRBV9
ASSTSGGRRTGELF
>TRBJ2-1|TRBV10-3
AISGGLGNNLNEQF
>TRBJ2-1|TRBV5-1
ASSFSGGSSYNEQF
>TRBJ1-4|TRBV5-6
ASTKMGDATNEKLF
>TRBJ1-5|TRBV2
ASNEQVWNQPQH
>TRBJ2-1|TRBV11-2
ASSLVGGRAADEQF
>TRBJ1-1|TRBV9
ASSADPNTEAF
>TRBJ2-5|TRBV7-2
ASSLGQGPWETQY